The clone carrying this T cell receptor (beta chain) was found a few times. Its target is not known. This sample is part of a study of cytomegalovirus exposure and HLA in healthy donors. Between the trimmed V and J ends, which lost 6 bases and 2 bases, there was a span of 14 bases. The CDR3 has 14 residues. Per germline, CDR1 LNHDA and CDR2 SQIVND (reference sequence). The table came from immunoSEQ multiplex PCR; TCRdb's copy has only in-frame clones and leaves some out. The data show 200,000 to 300,000 clones, with roughly 91% seen just once and approximately 3.1% held by the top ten. Study-wide findings and caveats: Many donors shared some public TCRs, even though most TCR sequences were rare.

The chain links TRBV19 to TRBJ2-7; unclear D gene. The origin of this receptor is a woman younger than 45 in good health and CMV-seronegative. Sequencing used PBMCs. This CDR3 reads CASSHTTMTYEQYF. CDR3 in DNA: TGTGCCAGTAGCCACACGACAATGACCTACGAGCAGTACTTC.